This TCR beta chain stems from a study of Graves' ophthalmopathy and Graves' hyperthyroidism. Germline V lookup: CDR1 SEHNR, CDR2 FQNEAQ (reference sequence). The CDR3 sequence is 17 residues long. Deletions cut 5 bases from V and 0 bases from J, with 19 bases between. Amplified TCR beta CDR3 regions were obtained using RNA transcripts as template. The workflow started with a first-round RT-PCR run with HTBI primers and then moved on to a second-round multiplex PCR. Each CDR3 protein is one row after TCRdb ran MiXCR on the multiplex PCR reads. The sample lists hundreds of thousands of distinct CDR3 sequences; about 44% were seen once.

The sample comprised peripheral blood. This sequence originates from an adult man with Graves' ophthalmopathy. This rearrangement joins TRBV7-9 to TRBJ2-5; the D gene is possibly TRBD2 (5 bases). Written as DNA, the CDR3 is TGTGCCAGCAGCCCAGAGGGCGGCTACCGGTACCAAGAGACCCAGTACTTC. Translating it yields CASSPEGGYRYQETQYF. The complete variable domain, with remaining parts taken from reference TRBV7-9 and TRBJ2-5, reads DTGVSQNPRHKITKRGQNVTFRCDPISEHNRLYWYRQTLGQGPEFLTYFQNEAQLEKSRLLSDRFSAERPKGSFSTLEIQRTEQGDSAMYLCASSPEGGYRYQETQYFGPGTRLLVL.